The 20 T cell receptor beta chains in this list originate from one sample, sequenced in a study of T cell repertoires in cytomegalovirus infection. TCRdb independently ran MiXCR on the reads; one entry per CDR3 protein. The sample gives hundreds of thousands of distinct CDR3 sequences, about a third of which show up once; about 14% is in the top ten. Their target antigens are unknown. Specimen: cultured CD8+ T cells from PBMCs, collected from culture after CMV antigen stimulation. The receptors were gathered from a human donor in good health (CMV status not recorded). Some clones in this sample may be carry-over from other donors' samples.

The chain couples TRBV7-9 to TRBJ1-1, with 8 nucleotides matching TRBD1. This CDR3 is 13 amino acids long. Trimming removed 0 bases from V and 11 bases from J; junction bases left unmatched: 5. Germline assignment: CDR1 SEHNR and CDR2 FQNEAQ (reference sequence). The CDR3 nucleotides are TGTGCCAGCAGCTTAGCGGGGACAGGTGGGGCTTTCTTT. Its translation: CASSLAGTGGAFF.

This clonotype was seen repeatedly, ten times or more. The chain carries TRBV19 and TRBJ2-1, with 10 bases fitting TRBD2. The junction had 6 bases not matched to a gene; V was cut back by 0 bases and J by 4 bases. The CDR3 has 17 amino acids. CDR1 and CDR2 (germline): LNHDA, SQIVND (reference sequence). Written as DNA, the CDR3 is TGTGCCAGTAGTATAGATCATCTAGCGGGGGTTTACAATGAGCAGTTCTTC. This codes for CASSIDHLAGVYNEQFF. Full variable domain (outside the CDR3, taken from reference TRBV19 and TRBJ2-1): DGGITQSPKYLFRKEGQNVTLSCEQNLNHDAMYWYRQDPGQGLRLIYYSQIVNDFQKGDIAEGYSVSREKKESFPLTVTSAQKNPTAFYLCASSIDHLAGVYNEQFFGPGTRLTVL.

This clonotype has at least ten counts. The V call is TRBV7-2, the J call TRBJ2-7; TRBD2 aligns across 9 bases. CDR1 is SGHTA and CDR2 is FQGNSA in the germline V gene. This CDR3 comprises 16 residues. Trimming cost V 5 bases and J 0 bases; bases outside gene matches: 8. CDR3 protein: CASSAPGGGASYEQYF. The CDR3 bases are TGTGCCAGCAGCGCGCCCGGCGGGGGGGCCTCCTACGAGCAGTACTTC.

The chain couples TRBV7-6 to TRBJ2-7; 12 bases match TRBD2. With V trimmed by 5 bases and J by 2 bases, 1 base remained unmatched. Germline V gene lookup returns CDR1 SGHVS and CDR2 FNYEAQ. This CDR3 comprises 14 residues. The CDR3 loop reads CASSGLAGTYEQYF. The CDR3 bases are TGTGCCAGCAGCGGACTAGCGGGGACCTACGAGCAGTACTTC.

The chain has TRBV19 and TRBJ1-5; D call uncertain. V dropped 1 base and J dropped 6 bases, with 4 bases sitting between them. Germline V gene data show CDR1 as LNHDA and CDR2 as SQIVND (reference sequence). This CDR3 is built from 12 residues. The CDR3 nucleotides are TGTGCCAGTAGTATAGGAAGTCAGCCCCAGCATTTT. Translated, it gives CASSIGSQPQHF.

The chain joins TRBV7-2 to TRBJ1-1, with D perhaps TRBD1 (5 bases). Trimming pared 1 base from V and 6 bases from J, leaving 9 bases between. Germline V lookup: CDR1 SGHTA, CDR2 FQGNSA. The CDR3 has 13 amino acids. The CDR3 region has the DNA TGTGCCAGCAGCTTAGAATTACAGGCTGAAGCTTTCTTT. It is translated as CASSLELQAEAFF.

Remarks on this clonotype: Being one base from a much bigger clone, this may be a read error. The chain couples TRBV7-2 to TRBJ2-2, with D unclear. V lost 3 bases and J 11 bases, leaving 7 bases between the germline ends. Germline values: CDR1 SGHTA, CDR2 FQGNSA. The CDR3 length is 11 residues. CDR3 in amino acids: CASSFISELFF. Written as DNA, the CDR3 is TGTGCCAGCAGCTTTATAAGTGAGCTGTTTTTT.

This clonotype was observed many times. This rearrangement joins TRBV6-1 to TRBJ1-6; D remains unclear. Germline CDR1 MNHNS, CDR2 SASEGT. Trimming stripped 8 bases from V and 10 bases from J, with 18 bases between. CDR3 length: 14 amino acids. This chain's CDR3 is CASGVRGRLSPLHF. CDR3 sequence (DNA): TGTGCCAGCGGGGTGCGGGGAAGGTTATCACCCCTCCACTTT.

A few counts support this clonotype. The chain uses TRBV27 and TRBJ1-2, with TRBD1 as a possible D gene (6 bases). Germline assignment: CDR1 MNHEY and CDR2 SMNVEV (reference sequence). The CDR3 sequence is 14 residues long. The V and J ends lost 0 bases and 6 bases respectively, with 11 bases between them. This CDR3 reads CASSLSGRGDGYTF. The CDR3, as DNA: TGTGCCAGCAGTTTATCGGGCAGGGGAGATGGCTACACCTTC.

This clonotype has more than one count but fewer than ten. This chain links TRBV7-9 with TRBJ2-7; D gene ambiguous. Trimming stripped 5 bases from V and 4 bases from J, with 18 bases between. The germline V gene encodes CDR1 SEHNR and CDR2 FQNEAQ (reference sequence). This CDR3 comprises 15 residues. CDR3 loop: CASSQPGPLSYEQYF. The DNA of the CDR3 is TGTGCCAGCAGCCAGCCGGGCCCTCTATCTTACGAGCAGTACTTC.

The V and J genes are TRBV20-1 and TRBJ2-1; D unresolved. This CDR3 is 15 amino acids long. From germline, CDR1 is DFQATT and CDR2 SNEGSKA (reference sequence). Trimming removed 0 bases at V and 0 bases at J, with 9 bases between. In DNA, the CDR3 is TGCAGTGCTAGAGATGGCATAAGCTCCTACAATGAGCAGTTCTTC. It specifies CSARDGISSYNEQFF.

The CDR3 sequence: CASSLQDYTDTQYF. In DNA, the CDR3 is TGTGCCAGCTCACTTCAAGACTACACAGATACGCAGTATTTT. The chain couples TRBV18 to TRBJ2-3; a weak D match, TRBD2 (5 bases). Germline values: CDR1 KGHSH, CDR2 LQKENI. The V and J ends lost 4 bases and 2 bases respectively, with 10 bases between them. The CDR3 has 14 amino acids.

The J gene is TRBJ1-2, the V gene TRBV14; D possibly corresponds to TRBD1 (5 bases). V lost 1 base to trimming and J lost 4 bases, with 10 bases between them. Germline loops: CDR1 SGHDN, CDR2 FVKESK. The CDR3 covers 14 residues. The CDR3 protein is CASSQVGEFYGYTF. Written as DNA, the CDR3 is TGTGCCAGCAGCCAAGTAGGGGAGTTCTATGGCTACACCTTC.

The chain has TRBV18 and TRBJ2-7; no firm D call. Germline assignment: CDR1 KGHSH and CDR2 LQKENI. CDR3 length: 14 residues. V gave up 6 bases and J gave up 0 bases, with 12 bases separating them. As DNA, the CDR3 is TGTGCCAGCTCCCGGGCAGCCAACTCCTACGAGCAGTACGTC. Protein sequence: CASSRAANSYEQYV.

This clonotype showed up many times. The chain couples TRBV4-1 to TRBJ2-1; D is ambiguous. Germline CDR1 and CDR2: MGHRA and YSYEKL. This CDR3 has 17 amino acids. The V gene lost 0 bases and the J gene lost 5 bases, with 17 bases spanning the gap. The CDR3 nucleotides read TGCGCCAGCAGCCAAGAGGTGACAACGCTTGCAAACAATGAGCAGTTCTTC. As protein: CASSQEVTTLANNEQFF.

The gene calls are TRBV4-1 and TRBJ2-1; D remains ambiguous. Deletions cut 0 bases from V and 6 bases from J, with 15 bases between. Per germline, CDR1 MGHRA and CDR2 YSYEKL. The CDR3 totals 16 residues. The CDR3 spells CASSQEGLVSGNEQFF. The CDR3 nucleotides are TGCGCCAGCAGCCAAGAAGGTCTAGTATCCGGCAATGAGCAGTTCTTC.

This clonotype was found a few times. CDR3 residues: CASRPTVAIYNEQFF. CDR3 nucleotides: TGTGCCAGCAGGCCCACAGTGGCTATCTACAATGAGCAGTTCTTC. The chain couples TRBV27 to TRBJ2-1; D is unclear. Trimming removed 6 bases at V and 3 bases at J, with 15 bases between. The V gene's germline CDR1 is MNHEY and CDR2 SMNVEV (reference sequence). The CDR3 spans 15 residues.

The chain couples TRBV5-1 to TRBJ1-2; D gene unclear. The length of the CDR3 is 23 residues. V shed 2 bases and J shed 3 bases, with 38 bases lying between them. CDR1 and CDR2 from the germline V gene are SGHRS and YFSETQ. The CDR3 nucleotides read TGCGCCAGCAGCTTTTTAGTACATTCGAACGACCGCCAGGTTGAACGCCTCCACTATGGCTACACCTTC. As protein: CASSFLVHSNDRQVERLHYGYTF. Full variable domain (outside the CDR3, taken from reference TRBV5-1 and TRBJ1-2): KAGVTQTPRYLIKTRGQQVTLSCSPISGHRSVSWYQQTPGQGLQFLFEYFSETQRNKGNFPGRFSGRQFSNSRSEMNVSTLELGDSALYLCASSFLVHSNDRQVERLHYGYTFGSGTRLTVV.

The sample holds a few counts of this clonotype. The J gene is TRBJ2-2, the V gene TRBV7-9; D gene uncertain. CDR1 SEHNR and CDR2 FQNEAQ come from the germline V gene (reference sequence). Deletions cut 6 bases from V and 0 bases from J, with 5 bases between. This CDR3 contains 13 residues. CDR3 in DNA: TGTGCCAGCAGGCCTCCGAACACCGGGGAGCTGTTTTTT. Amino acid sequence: CASRPPNTGELFF.

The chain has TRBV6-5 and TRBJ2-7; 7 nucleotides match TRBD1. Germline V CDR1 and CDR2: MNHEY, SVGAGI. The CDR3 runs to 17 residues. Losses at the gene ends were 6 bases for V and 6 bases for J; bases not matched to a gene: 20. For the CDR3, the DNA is TGTGCCAGCAGAGTCCACAACAGGGGCAAATCGTCCGGCGAGCAGTACTTC. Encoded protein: CASRVHNRGKSSGEQYF.